A selection of T cell receptor beta chains follows, all from one sample in a study of cytomegalovirus exposure and HLA in healthy donors. Assay used: immunoSEQ multiplex PCR; TCRdb lists only in-frame clones, some missing. The sample records tens of thousands of clones, over 75% being singletons. Material for sequencing was PBMCs. The receptors stem from a man over 45 in good health and CMV-seronegative. Both conserved end residues are part of each CDR3. The D gene is left open where the match is weak. Not every row has a clone size; where given, it reads once, few, many or a size class.

d_call clone_size j_call v_call cdr3_aa cdr3_nt
NA once TRBJ2-3 TRBV9 CASSVSTSYRAPSTDTQYF TGTGCCAGCAGCGTATCTACTAGCTACCGGGCCCCTAGCACAGATACGCAGTATTTT
NA NA TRBJ2-1 TRBV5-6 CASSLGPGSGNEQFF TGTGCCAGCAGCTTGGGCCCAGGATCTGGCAATGAGCAGTTCTTC
TRBD2 NA TRBJ2-1 TRBV27 CASYGTSGSLFPFDEQFF TGTGCCAGCTACGGGACTAGCGGGAGTCTCTTTCCGTTCGATGAGCAGTTCTTC
NA NA TRBJ2-6 TRBV4-1 CASSQDDHRSSGANVLTF TGCGCCAGCAGCCAAGACGACCACAGGAGCTCTGGGGCCAACGTCCTGACTTTC
NA few TRBJ2-7 TRBV2 CASAQSLVYEQYF TGTGCCAGTGCACAGTCCTTGGTCTACGAGCAGTACTTC
TRBD2 NA TRBJ2-1 TRBV7-3 CASSSSGGALDEQFF TGTGCCAGCAGCTCTAGCGGGGGGGCCTTGGATGAGCAGTTCTTC
TRBD2 once TRBJ2-7 TRBV28 CASSYLAGANEQYF TGTGCCAGCAGCTATCTAGCGGGAGCAAACGAGCAGTACTTC
NA NA TRBJ2-1 TRBV28 CASSLLVNEQFF TGTGCCAGCAGTTTACTAGTCAATGAGCAGTTCTTC
TRBD1 once TRBJ1-1 TRBV4-2 CASSQAMAGGDGAEAFF TGTGCCAGCAGCCAAGCTATGGCAGGGGGCGACGGGGCTGAAGCTTTCTTT
NA few TRBJ2-2 TRBV7-8 CASSWLGGESTGELFF TGTGCCAGCAGCTGGCTCGGGGGTGAGAGCACCGGGGAGCTGTTTTTT
NA NA TRBJ1-2 TRBV18 CASSPADHRDYGYTF TGTGCCAGCTCACCCGCCGACCATCGGGACTATGGCTACACCTTC
NA NA TRBJ1-5 TRBV19 CASSIPGAGNQPQHF TGTGCCAGTAGTATCCCAGGGGCCGGTAATCAGCCCCAGCATTTT
TRBD1 NA TRBJ2-5 TRBV9 CASSATGQETQYF TGTGCCAGCAGCGCGACAGGGCAAGAGACCCAGTACTTC
TRBD2 few TRBJ2-2 TRBV5-1 CASGKRELNTGELFF TGCGCCAGCGGTAAGCGGGAGCTGAACACCGGGGAGCTGTTTTTT
TRBD2 NA TRBJ2-3 TRBV7-6 CASMQSGGAADTQYF TGTGCCAGCATGCAGAGCGGGGGGGCAGCAGATACGCAGTATTTT
TRBD2 NA TRBJ2-1 TRBV12-5 CASGLRDYENLEQFF TGTGCTAGTGGTTTACGGGACTATGAGAACCTAGAGCAGTTCTTC
NA NA TRBJ1-5 TRBV6-5 CASSKRLQPQHF TGTGCCAGCAGCAAACGACTGCAGCCCCAGCATTTT
TRBD1 NA TRBJ2-1 TRBV19 CASSIAGQGQFF TGTGCCAGTAGTATAGCCGGACAGGGGCAGTTCTTC
NA NA TRBJ1-5 TRBV7-9 CSSSPKGGGNQPQHF TGTTCCAGCAGCCCCAAGGGAGGGGGCAATCAGCCCCAGCATTTT
TRBD1 once TRBJ1-6 TRBV6-6 CASSPRDRDNSPLHF TGTGCCAGCAGCCCAAGAGACAGGGATAATTCACCCCTCCACTTT
NA NA TRBJ2-2 TRBV9 CASSPRPGGEFGELFF TGTGCCAGCAGTCCCCGGCCCGGGGGAGAGTTCGGGGAGCTGTTTTTT
TRBD2 NA TRBJ2-2 TRBV11-2 CASSYIAGGPSGELFF TGTGCCAGCAGCTACATAGCGGGAGGGCCTTCCGGGGAGCTGTTTTTT
TRBD1 NA TRBJ1-4 TRBV5-1 CASSIGQGESNEKLFF TGCGCCAGCAGCATCGGACAGGGGGAGTCTAATGAAAAACTGTTTTTT
NA NA TRBJ1-1 TRBV6-5 CASSRADYTEAFF TGTGCCAGCAGCCGCGCGGACTACACTGAAGCTTTCTTT
TRBD1 NA TRBJ1-2 TRBV2 CASSDVRGLGGDYGYTF TGTGCCAGCAGTGACGTCAGGGGGCTCGGAGGGGACTATGGCTACACCTTC
NA few TRBJ2-7 TRBV23-1 CASSQSRTHDLYEQYF TGCGCCAGCAGTCAATCACGGACACACGACCTCTACGAGCAGTACTTC
TRBD1 NA TRBJ1-3 TRBV2 CASSVGTGNSGNTIYF TGTGCCAGCAGTGTGGGGACAGGGAACTCTGGAAACACCATATATTTT
NA NA TRBJ2-1 TRBV7-3 CASSQGLVNEQFF TGTGCCAGCAGCCAGGGACTCGTTAATGAGCAGTTCTTC
NA few TRBJ2-7 TRBV2 CAIFPEGDALDSNSYEQYF TGTGCCATATTCCCCGAGGGGGATGCCCTGGACTCCAATTCCTACGAGCAGTACTTC
NA NA TRBJ2-7 TRBV19 CASSGMLDEQYF TGTGCCAGTAGTGGCATGCTAGACGAGCAGTACTTC
TRBD1 NA TRBJ1-2 TRBV28 CASSSTGGIAGYTF TGTGCCAGCAGTTCTACAGGGGGCATTGCTGGCTACACCTTC
TRBD1 once TRBJ2-3 TRBV19 CASSRTGFRTDTQYF TGTGCCAGTAGCCGGACAGGGTTTCGCACAGATACGCAGTATTTT
NA NA TRBJ1-3 TRBV29-1 CSVETSHNTIYF TGCAGCGTTGAGACATCCCACAACACCATATATTTT
TRBD1 few TRBJ1-1 TRBV5-4 CASSDGTGLNTEAFF TGTGCCAGCAGCGACGGGACAGGGCTGAACACTGAAGCTTTCTTT
TRBD1 NA TRBJ2-2 TRBV13 CASSSIGTGSTGELFF TGTGCCAGCAGCTCCATCGGGACAGGGAGCACCGGGGAGCTGTTTTTT
TRBD2 few TRBJ2-7 TRBV5-4 CASSFSGGTYEQYF TGTGCCAGCAGCTTTAGCGGGGGCACCTACGAGCAGTACTTC
TRBD2 NA TRBJ2-7 TRBV6-1 CASEGRDAYEQYF TGTGCCAGCGAGGGGAGGGATGCCTACGAGCAGTACTTC
TRBD2 NA TRBJ2-3 TRBV28 CASSPPGLAGGLDTQYF TGTGCCAGCAGTCCCCCGGGACTAGCGGGGGGTCTGGATACGCAGTATTTT
TRBD2 few TRBJ2-1 TRBV5-1 CASSSGTSDYNEQFF TGCGCCAGCAGCTCCGGGACTAGCGACTACAATGAGCAGTTCTTC
NA NA TRBJ2-7 TRBV7-4 CASSHSYEQYF TGTGCCAGCAGCCACTCCTACGAGCAGTACTTC
NA NA TRBJ2-1 TRBV12-2 CASRGQTSGRLYNEQFF TGTGCAAGTCGCGGGCAGACTAGCGGGAGACTCTACAATGAGCAGTTCTTC
TRBD1 NA TRBJ2-3 TRBV5-1 CASTPQGVGTDTQYF TGCGCCAGCACCCCACAGGGGGTTGGTACAGATACGCAGTATTTT